This T cell receptor (beta chain) is drawn from a study of regulatory dendritic cells for organ transplantation (dated by TCRdb to about 2017). A note on the overall study: To make regulatory dendritic cells, monocytes were cultured with vitamin D3 on days 0 and 4 and with IL-10 on day 4. On day 6, LPS was added to the DC cultures to test how the DCs responded to a strong maturation-inducing agent. Sorted naive and memory CD4+ and CD8+ T cells had their TCRbeta repertoires sequenced both before and after allostimulation with either regulatory or mature dendritic cells. The investigation overall reported the following: In both subjects, allostimulation led to expansion of memory CD8+ clones, though the expansion induced by regulatory dendritic cells appeared to be more limited than that induced by mature dendritic cells. Of the resting subsets, the one holding the most alloreactive TCR clonotypes was memory CD8+ T cells. Highly diverse repertoires were observed in naive CD4+ and CD8+ T cells, whereas lower diversity was observed in memory cells, and the most oligoclonal repertoires were found in memory CD8+ cells. The authors pointed out considerable heterogeneity between individuals in the alloreactive memory CD8+ T cell pool, and only a couple of subjects were sequenced.

Concerning this clone: Its antigen is still unknown. One base away there is no much larger clone; base qualities are not given.

Multiplexed two-step PCR with Vbeta-specific forward primers and Jbeta-specific reverse primers was used to amplify TCRbeta CDR3 regions. Through the immunoSEQ service, the TCRbeta libraries were run on an Illumina instrument for sequencing. In the authors' own workflow: V, D and J genes were assigned using IMGT annotation, and counts were corrected for multiplex PCR bias using synthetic CDR3 analogues. In the immunoSEQ Analyzer, repertoire clonality was calculated as one minus the normalized Shannon entropy. Fisher's exact test with Benjamini-Hochberg false discovery rate control was used to define clonal expansion, with two-tailed P<0.01. The table was pulled from immuneACCESS by TCRdb, which kept in-frame rearrangements only. Such tables lose some clones; where checked, under half of the loss comes from unresolved V genes, and the rest has no known cause. V and J calls and clone size are given by that table; D and trimming were obtained from the DNA. This sample is represented by about 21,000 clones; 80% to 90% of them were singletons. The top ten clones comprise around 0.68% of the sample.

Sorted T cell subsets were CFSE-labeled and co-cultured for about five days with allogeneic regulatory or mature dendritic cells at a 1:10 DC:T ratio. FACS was used to sort CD4+ or CD8+ cells into naive T cells (CD45RA+) and memory T cells (CD45RO+). The T cells used for TCR sequencing were obtained from two healthy control subjects. The Qiagen DNeasy Blood & Tissue Kit was used for extraction of genomic DNA. The CDR3 covers 11 residues, taking in both the cysteine and the phenylalanine. Kept here is only the CDR3 DNA, which spans 33 bases and is read in frame from base 1. V and J are truncated by 4 bases and 4 bases respectively, leaving an intervening sequence of 3 bases. Reading the germline V gene (reference sequence) gives CDR1 LNHDA and CDR2 SQIVND.

The rearrangement combines TRBV19 with TRBJ2-3, with no reliable assignment of the D segment. The TCR comes from a human donor in good health. Sequencing was done on a sample of naive CD4+ T cells from blood cultured with regulatory dendritic cells. The sample's cell subset or site label, decoded: CD45RA+ naive T cells. For the CDR3, the sequence is CASSTADTQYF. The DNA sequence is given as TGTGCCAGTAGTACGGCAGATACGCAGTATTTT. Here the CDR3 is joined to the reference TRBV19 and TRBJ2-3 genes, and the full variable domain is: DGGITQSPKYLFRKEGQNVTLSCEQNLNHDAMYWYRQDPGQGLRLIYYSQIVNDFQKGDIAEGYSVSREKKESFPLTVTSAQKNPTAFYLCASSTADTQYFGPGTRLTVL.